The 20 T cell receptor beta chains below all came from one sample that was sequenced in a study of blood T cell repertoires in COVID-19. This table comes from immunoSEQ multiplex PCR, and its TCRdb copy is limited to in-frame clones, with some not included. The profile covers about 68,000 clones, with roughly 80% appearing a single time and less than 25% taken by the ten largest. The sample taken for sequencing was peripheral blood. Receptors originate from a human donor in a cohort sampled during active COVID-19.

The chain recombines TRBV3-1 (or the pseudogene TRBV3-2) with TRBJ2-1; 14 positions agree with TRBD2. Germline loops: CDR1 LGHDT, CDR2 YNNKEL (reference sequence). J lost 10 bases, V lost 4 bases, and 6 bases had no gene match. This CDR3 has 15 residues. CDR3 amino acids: CASSPGTSGSEEQFF. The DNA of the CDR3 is TGTGCCAGCAGCCCAGGGACTAGCGGGAGTGAGGAGCAGTTCTTC.

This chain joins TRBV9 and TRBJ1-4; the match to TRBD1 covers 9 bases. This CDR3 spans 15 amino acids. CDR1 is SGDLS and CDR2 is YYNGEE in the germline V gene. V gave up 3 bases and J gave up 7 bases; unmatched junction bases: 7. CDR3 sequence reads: CASSATGTGTEKLFF. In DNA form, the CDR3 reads TGTGCCAGCAGCGCGACCGGGACAGGGACTGAAAAACTGTTTTTT.

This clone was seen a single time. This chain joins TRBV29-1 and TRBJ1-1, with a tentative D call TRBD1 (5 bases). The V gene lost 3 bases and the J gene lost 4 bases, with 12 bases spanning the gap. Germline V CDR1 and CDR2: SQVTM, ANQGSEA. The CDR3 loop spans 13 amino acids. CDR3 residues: CSVEYGGGTEAFF. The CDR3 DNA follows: TGCAGCGTTGAGTACGGGGGGGGCACTGAAGCTTTCTTT.

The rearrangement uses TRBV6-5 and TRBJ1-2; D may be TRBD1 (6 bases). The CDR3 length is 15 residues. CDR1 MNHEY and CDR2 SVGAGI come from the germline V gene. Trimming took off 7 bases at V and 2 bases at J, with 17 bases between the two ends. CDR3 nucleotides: TGTGCCAGCAAACCATCCGGGACAAACAACTATGGCTACACCTTC. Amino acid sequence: CASKPSGTNNYGYTF.

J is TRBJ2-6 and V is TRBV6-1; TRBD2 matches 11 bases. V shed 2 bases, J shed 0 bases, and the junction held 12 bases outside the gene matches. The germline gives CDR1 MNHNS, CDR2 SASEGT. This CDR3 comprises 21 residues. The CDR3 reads CASSERNPLAGDSSGANVLTF. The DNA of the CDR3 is TGTGCCAGCAGTGAACGAAACCCACTAGCGGGAGACAGCTCTGGGGCCAACGTCCTGACTTTC.

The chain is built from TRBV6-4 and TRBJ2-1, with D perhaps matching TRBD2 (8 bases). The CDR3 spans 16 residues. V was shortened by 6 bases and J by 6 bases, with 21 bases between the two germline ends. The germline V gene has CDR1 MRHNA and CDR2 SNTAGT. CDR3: CASSPRGLAGFNEQFF. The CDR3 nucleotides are TGTGCCAGCAGCCCGAGGGGGCTAGCGGGCTTCAATGAGCAGTTCTTC.

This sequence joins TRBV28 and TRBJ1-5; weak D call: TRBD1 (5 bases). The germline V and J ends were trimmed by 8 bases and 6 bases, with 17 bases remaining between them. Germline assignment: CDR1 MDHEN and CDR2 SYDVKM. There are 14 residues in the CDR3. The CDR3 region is CASLQGVGGQPQHF. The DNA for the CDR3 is TGTGCCAGCCTGCAGGGTGTCGGGGGTCAGCCCCAGCATTTT.

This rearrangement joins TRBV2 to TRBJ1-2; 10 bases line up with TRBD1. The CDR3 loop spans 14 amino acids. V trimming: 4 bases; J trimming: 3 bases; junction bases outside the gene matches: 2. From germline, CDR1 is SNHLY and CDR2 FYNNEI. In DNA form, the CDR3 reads TGTGCCAGCAGTGGGACAGGGGGGGACTATGGCTACACCTTC. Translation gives CASSGTGGDYGYTF.

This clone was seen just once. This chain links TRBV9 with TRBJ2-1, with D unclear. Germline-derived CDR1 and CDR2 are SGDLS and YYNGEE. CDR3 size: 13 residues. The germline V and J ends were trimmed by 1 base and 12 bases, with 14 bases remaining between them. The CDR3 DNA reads TGTGCCAGCAGCGTACTAAACGACGAGGCGCAGTTCTTC. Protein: CASSVLNDEAQFF.

The CDR3 region has the DNA TGTGCCAGCGAGAGGGGGGGGCGTCCCACCAATGAGCAGTTCTTC. Translated: CASERGGRPTNEQFF. The V gene is TRBV3-1 (or the pseudogene TRBV3-2), the J gene TRBJ2-1, with D perhaps TRBD2 (7 bases). This CDR3 comprises 15 residues. The V gene lost 8 bases and the J gene lost 6 bases, with 20 bases spanning the gap. Germline CDR1 is LGHDT and CDR2 is YNNKEL (reference sequence).

CDR3 amino acids: CASSARDRANYEQYF. The CDR3 DNA is TGTGCCAGCAGCGCCCGGGATAGGGCGAACTACGAGCAGTACTTC. The J gene is TRBJ2-7, the V gene TRBV7-8; TRBD2 is a possible D gene (5 bases). Germline CDR1 SGHVS, CDR2 FQNEAQ. V shed 5 bases and J shed 3 bases, with 17 bases lying between them. The CDR3 is made up of 15 amino acids.

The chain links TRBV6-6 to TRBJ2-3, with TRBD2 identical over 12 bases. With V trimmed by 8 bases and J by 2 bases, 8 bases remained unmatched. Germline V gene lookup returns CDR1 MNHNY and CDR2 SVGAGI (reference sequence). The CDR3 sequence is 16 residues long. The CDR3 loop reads CASARGTSGSTDTQYF. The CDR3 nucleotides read TGTGCCAGCGCTCGAGGGACTAGCGGGTCCACAGATACGCAGTATTTT.

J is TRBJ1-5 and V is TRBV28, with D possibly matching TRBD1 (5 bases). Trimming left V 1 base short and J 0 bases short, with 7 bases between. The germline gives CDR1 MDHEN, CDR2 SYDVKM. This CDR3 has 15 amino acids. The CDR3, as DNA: TGTGCCAGCAGTTTATTGACAGATAGCAATCAGCCCCAGCATTTT. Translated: CASSLLTDSNQPQHF.

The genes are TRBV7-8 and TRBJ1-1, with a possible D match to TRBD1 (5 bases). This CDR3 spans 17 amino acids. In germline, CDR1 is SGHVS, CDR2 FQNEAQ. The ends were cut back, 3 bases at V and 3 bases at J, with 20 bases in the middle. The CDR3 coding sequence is TGTGCCAGCAGCTTGTCCAGGGTCTGGGGTCAGGACACTGAAGCTTTCTTT. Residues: CASSLSRVWGQDTEAFF.

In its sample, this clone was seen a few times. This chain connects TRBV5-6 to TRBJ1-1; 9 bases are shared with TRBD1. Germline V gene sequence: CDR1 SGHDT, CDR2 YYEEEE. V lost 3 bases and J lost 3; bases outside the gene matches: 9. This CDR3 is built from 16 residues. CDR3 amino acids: CASSYARTGVDTEAFF. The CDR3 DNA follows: TGTGCCAGCAGCTACGCACGGACAGGGGTGGACACTGAAGCTTTCTTT. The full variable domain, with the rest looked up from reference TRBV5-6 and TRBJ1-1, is DAGVTQSPTHLIKTRGQQVTLRCSPKSGHDTVSWYQQALGQGPQFIFQYYEEEERQRGNFPDRFSGHQFPNYSSELNVNALLLGDSALYLCASSYARTGVDTEAFFGQGTRLTVV.

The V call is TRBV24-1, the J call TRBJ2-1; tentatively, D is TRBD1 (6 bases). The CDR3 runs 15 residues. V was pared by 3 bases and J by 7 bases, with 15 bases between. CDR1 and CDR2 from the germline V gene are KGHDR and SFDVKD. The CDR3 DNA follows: TGTGCCACCAGTGATCAGGGGATGGGGTTGAATGAGCAGTTCTTC. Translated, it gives CATSDQGMGLNEQFF.

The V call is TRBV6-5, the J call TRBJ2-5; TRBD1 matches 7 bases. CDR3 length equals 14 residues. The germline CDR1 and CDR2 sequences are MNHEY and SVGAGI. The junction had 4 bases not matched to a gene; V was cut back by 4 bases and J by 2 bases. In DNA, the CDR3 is TGTGCCAGCAGTTTTCGACAGGGACAAGAGACCCAGTACTTC. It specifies CASSFRQGQETQYF.

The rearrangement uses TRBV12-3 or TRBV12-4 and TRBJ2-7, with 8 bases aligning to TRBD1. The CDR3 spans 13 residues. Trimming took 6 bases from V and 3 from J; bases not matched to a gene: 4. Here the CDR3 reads CASRFDRGYEQYF. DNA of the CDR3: TGTGCCAGCAGATTCGACAGGGGCTACGAGCAGTACTTC.

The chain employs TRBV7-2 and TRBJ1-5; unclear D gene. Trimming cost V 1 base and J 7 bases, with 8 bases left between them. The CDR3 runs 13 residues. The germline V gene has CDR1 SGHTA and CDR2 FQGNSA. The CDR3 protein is CASSLGALQPQHF. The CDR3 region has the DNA TGTGCCAGCAGCTTAGGAGCCCTCCAGCCCCAGCATTTT.

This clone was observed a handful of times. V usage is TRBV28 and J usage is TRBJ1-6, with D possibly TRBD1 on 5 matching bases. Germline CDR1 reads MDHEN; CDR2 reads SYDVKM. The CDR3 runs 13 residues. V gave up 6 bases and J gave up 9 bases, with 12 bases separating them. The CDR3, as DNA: TGTGCCAGCAGACAGGACCTAGGTTCACCCCTCCACTTT. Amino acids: CASRQDLGSPLHF.